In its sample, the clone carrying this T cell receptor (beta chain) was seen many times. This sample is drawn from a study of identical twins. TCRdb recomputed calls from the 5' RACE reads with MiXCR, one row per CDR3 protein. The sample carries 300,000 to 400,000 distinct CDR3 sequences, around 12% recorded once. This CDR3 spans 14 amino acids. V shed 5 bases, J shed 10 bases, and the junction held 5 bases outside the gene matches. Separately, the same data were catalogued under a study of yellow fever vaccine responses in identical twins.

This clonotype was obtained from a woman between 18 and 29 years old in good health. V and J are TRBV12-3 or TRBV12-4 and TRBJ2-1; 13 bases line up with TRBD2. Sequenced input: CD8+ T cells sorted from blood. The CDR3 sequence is CASSRLAGGDEQFF. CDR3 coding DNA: TGTGCCAGCAGTCGACTAGCGGGGGGAGACGAGCAGTTCTTC.